The 21 T cell receptor beta chains listed next were all sequenced from one sample in a study of radiation and T cells in renal cell carcinoma. TCRdb's table, derived via immunoSEQ multiplex PCR, lists solely in-frame clones and lacks some. The sample yields 110,000 to 150,000 clones, nearly 90% seen once. As for time point: baseline pretreatment blood. Noted treatment: 15 Gy SBRT to primary tumor, nephrectomy 4 weeks later. The starting material was blood, obtained from a patient whose treatment included radiotherapy and nephrectomy. The receptor source for this set is a woman between 45 and 65 years old with renal cell carcinoma.

This chain connects TRBV6-6 to TRBJ2-7, with 12 nucleotides matching TRBD2. Germline V lookup: CDR1 MNHNY, CDR2 SVGAGI (reference sequence). The CDR3 is made up of 15 amino acids. V shed 5 bases and J 2 bases; nucleotides not matched to a gene: 4. The DNA of the CDR3 is TGTGCCAGCAGTACCCCTAGCGGGGGGGCCTACGAGCAGTACTTC. It translates to CASSTPSGGAYEQYF.

This chain uses TRBV5-8 with TRBJ1-1, with D unresolved. The CDR3 contains 15 residues. Germline V gene sequence: CDR1 SGHTS, CDR2 YDEGEE. V lost 1 base, J lost 1 base, and 11 bases lay in between. CDR3 region: CASSLSRIGNTEAFF. The CDR3 DNA follows: TGTGCCAGCAGCTTGTCTCGGATTGGGAACACTGAAGCTTTCTTT.

The gene calls are TRBV25-1 and TRBJ1-5; D is ambiguous. Germline lookup yields CDR1 MGHDK and CDR2 SYGVNS. This CDR3 has 14 amino acids. With 3 bases removed from V and 10 bases from J, the gap between germline ends came to 16 bases. The DNA for the CDR3 is TGTGCCAGCAGTGAGGTCGCAGGTCAAAGTCCCCAGCATTTT. Protein sequence: CASSEVAGQSPQHF.

The chain has TRBV30 and TRBJ1-2, with unresolved D. Germline-derived CDR1 and CDR2 are GTSNPN and SVGIG (reference sequence). V lost 1 base and J lost 3, with 15 bases in between. The length of the CDR3 is 15 residues. In DNA form, the CDR3 reads TGTGCCTGGAGTGGGAAATCGGACGGCTACTATGGCTACACCTTC. Translated: CAWSGKSDGYYGYTF. The whole variable domain, remainder taken from reference TRBV30 and TRBJ1-2, is SQTIHQWPATLVQPVGSPLSLECTVEGTSNPNLYWYRQAAGRGLQLLFYSVGIGQISSEVPQNLSASRPQDRQFILSSKKLLLSDSGFYLCAWSGKSDGYYGYTFGSGTRLTVV.

This chain uses TRBV2 with TRBJ1-2; D is perhaps TRBD1 (5 bases). CDR3 length equals 15 residues. Per germline, CDR1 SNHLY and CDR2 FYNNEI. Trimming took off 3 bases at V and 1 base at J, with 12 bases between the two ends. CDR3 protein: CASSDGTAYNYGYTF. CDR3 bases: TGTGCCAGCAGTGACGGGACGGCTTATAACTATGGCTACACCTTC.

This sequence joins TRBV5-8 and TRBJ1-2; a possible D gene is TRBD1 (6 bases). CDR3 length: 13 residues. V lost 3 bases to trimming and J lost 4 bases, with 10 bases between them. CDR1 is SGHTS and CDR2 is YDEGEE in the germline V gene. Here the CDR3 DNA reads TGTGCCAGCAGCTGGGACACCGCCTATGGCTACACCTTC. Amino acids: CASSWDTAYGYTF.

This sequence joins TRBV19 and TRBJ1-5; a possible D gene is TRBD1 (5 bases). CDR1 and CDR2 (germline): LNHDA, SQIVND (reference sequence). V was trimmed by 5 bases and J by 4 bases, leaving 9 bases between them. The length of the CDR3 is 13 residues. CDR3 sequence: CASSPRVNQPQHF. DNA for the CDR3: TGTGCCAGTAGTCCCAGGGTGAATCAGCCCCAGCATTTT.

The chain links TRBV27 to TRBJ2-7; perhaps D is TRBD1 or TRBD2 (5 bases each). Looked up from germline, CDR1 is MNHEY and CDR2 is SMNVEV (reference sequence). CDR3 length: 18 amino acids. V shed 3 bases and J shed 4 bases, with 25 bases lying between them. CDR3 DNA: TGTGCCAGCAGTTTGCGCCCAGGGCTCGGGACCGAATTTTACGAGCAGTACTTC. Protein sequence: CASSLRPGLGTEFYEQYF.

The rearrangement links TRBV4-1 to TRBJ1-1, with a weak D call TRBD1 (5 bases). V dropped 0 bases and J dropped 0 bases, with 8 bases sitting between them. Germline loops: CDR1 MGHRA, CDR2 YSYEKL. This CDR3 is built from 15 residues. CDR3 amino acids: CASSQDRGMNTEAFF. The CDR3 region has the DNA TGCGCCAGCAGCCAAGATCGGGGGATGAACACTGAAGCTTTCTTT.

The chain carries TRBV7-9 and TRBJ2-1; D gene ambiguous. Germline V CDR1 and CDR2: SEHNR, FQNEAQ (reference sequence). The CDR3 is made up of 13 amino acids. Trimming stripped 1 base from V and 6 bases from J, with 7 bases between. Written as DNA, the CDR3 is TGTGCCAGCAGCTTAGACCAGCGCAATGAGCAGTTCTTC. This sequence encodes CASSLDQRNEQFF.

The V call is TRBV6-5, the J call TRBJ1-2; the D is unclear. CDR1 and CDR2 from the germline V gene are MNHEY and SVGAGI. Trimming shortened V by 5 bases and J by 4 bases, and 8 bases separated the two germline ends. The CDR3 has 12 amino acids. CDR3 DNA: TGTGCCAGCAGTACAACAGCCTATGGCTACACCTTC. It encodes CASSTTAYGYTF.

This sequence joins TRBV18 and TRBJ1-4; weak D call: TRBD1 (5 bases). Germline V gene sequence: CDR1 KGHSH, CDR2 LQKENI. Trimming removed 3 bases at V and 0 bases at J, with 11 bases between. This CDR3 has 16 amino acids. The CDR3 spells CASSPEGVATNEKLFF. CDR3 coding DNA: TGTGCCAGCTCACCCGAAGGGGTTGCAACTAATGAAAAACTGTTTTTT. Filled out from reference TRBV18 and TRBJ1-4, the complete variable domain reads NAGVMQNPRHLVRRRGQEARLRCSPMKGHSHVYWYRQLPEEGLKFMVYLQKENIIDESGMPKERFSAEFPKEGPSILRIQQVVRGDSAAYFCASSPEGVATNEKLFFGSGTQLSVL.

The CDR3 loop is CAWSRDTYQPQHF. The CDR3 coding sequence is TGTGCCTGGAGTCGGGACACTTATCAGCCCCAGCATTTT. This chain joins TRBV30 and TRBJ1-5, with a possible D match to TRBD1 (6 bases). The CDR3 is made up of 13 amino acids. Deletions cut 2 bases from V and 5 bases from J, with 10 bases between. Germline V gene lookup returns CDR1 GTSNPN and CDR2 SVGIG (reference sequence).

V and J are TRBV9 and TRBJ2-2; 9 bases are shared with TRBD2. The CDR3 contains 15 residues. Germline loops: CDR1 SGDLS, CDR2 YYNGEE. The V segment lost 2 bases and the J segment 2 bases; nucleotides outside the gene matches: 1. The CDR3 protein is CASSVSGGNTGELFF. As DNA, the CDR3 is TGTGCCAGCAGCGTTAGCGGGGGAAACACCGGGGAGCTGTTTTTT.

The V gene is TRBV2, the J gene TRBJ1-3, with unresolved D. The germline V gene encodes CDR1 SNHLY and CDR2 FYNNEI. The CDR3 length is 16 residues. The ends were cut back, 3 bases at V and 0 bases at J, with 12 bases in the middle. CDR3 residues: CASSDRLGPSGNTIYF. CDR3 DNA: TGTGCCAGCAGTGATCGTTTAGGACCCTCTGGAAACACCATATATTTT.

V is TRBV6-1 and J is TRBJ2-7; D gene unclear. Germline values: CDR1 MNHNS, CDR2 SASEGT. V shed 6 bases and J shed 8 bases, with 17 bases lying between them. This CDR3 contains 13 residues. CDR3 DNA sequence: TGTGCCAGCAGGGCCGAGCCCGAACGAAAGCAGTACTTC. Its protein is CASRAEPERKQYF.

The rearrangement uses TRBV7-2 and TRBJ2-5, with TRBD1 as a possible D gene (5 bases). Germline V gene sequence: CDR1 SGHTA, CDR2 FQGNSA. The CDR3 has 15 amino acids. V shed 2 bases and J shed 4 bases, with 14 bases lying between them. This CDR3 reads CASSLTGSLGETQYF. CDR3 in DNA: TGTGCCAGCAGCTTAACAGGATCCCTGGGAGAGACCCAGTACTTC.

V is TRBV6-1 and J is TRBJ2-3; D tentatively fits TRBD1 or TRBD2 (5 bases each). Per germline, CDR1 MNHNS and CDR2 SASEGT. V was shortened by 8 bases and J by 0 bases, with 9 bases between the two germline ends. This CDR3 comprises 13 residues. The CDR3 coding sequence is TGTGCCAGCGAGCGGACAAGCACAGATACGCAGTATTTT. Its translation is CASERTSTDTQYF.

This sequence joins TRBV19 and TRBJ2-3; 9 bases match TRBD2. Unmatched junction bases numbered 8, after V lost 3 bases and J lost 4 bases. Germline V CDR1 and CDR2: LNHDA, SQIVND (reference sequence). The CDR3 runs 16 residues. CDR3 amino acids: CASSIGTLAGSDTQYF. The CDR3 DNA is TGTGCCAGTAGTATCGGGACTCTAGCGGGGTCAGATACGCAGTATTTT.

The chain uses TRBV6-5 and TRBJ1-2; 9 bases fit TRBD1. Germline V gene data show CDR1 as MNHEY and CDR2 as SVGAGI. After removal of 7 bases from V and 1 base from J, the junction contained 4 bases not matched to a gene. This CDR3 spans 14 amino acids. The CDR3 reads CASKRTGDNYGYTF. The CDR3 nucleotides read TGTGCCAGCAAACGGACAGGGGATAACTATGGCTACACCTTC.

The chain links TRBV28 to TRBJ2-7, with D maybe TRBD1 (6 bases). The V gene lost 5 bases and the J gene lost 6 bases, with 17 bases spanning the gap. CDR1 and CDR2 from the germline V gene are MDHEN and SYDVKM. This CDR3 has 14 residues. The CDR3 loop is CASSRGGRVGEQYF. The CDR3 DNA sequence: TGTGCCAGCAGTAGAGGGGGACGGGTGGGCGAGCAGTACTTC.